This T cell receptor (beta chain) came from a study of T cells in Graves' hyperthyroidism and ophthalmopathy. The study, taken as a whole, reports: Blood also showed most of the thyroid clonotypes that were expanded above 0.001. Classification by a 13 V-J model distinguished ophthalmopathy from stable hyperthyroidism.

This clonotype showed up many times. Antigen unknown. The source material, RNA transcripts, was used to amplify TCR beta CDR3 regions. HTBI primers drove first-round RT-PCR of the TCR CDR3. TCRdb reprocessed the multiplex PCR reads via MiXCR and lists one record per CDR3 protein. The sample consists of under 350,000 distinct CDR3 sequences, approximately 15% of them appearing once. The CDR3 length is 13 residues. Germline CDR1 reads SNHLY; CDR2 reads FYNNEI. V was pared by 4 bases and J by 7 bases, with 11 bases between. The authors obtained PBMCs from more than 8 ml of fresh peripheral blood. The sequencing sample was made of blood. The sequence was collected from a woman aged 60-70 years with Graves' ophthalmopathy. The chain recombines TRBV2 with TRBJ1-5; no clear D. CDR3 region: CASSGGLWQPQHF. Written as DNA, the CDR3 is TGTGCCAGCAGTGGAGGGCTGTGGCAGCCCCAGCATTTT.